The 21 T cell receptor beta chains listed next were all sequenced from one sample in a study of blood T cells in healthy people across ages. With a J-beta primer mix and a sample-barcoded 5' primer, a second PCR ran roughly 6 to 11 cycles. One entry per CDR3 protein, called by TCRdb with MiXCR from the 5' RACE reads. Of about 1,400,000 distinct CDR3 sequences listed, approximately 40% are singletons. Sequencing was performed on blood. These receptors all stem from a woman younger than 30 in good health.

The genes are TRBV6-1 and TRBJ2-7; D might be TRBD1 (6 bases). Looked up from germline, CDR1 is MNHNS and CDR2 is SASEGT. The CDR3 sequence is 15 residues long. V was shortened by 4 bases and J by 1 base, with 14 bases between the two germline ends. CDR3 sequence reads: CASSVVGQGSYEQYF. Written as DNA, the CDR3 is TGTGCCAGCAGTGTTGTGGGGCAGGGGTCCTACGAGCAGTACTTC.

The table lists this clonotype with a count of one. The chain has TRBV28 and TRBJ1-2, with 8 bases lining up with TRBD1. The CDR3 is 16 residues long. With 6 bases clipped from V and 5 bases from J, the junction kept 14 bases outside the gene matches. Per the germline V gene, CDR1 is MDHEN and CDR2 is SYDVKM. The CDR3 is CASRAFSQGAAYGYTF. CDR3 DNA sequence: TGTGCCAGCAGGGCCTTCTCCCAGGGGGCGGCATATGGCTACACCTTC.

In DNA form, the CDR3 reads TGCAGCGCCACCTTGACTAGCGCAGATACGCAGTATTTT. This gives the protein CSATLTSADTQYF. The V gene is TRBV29-1, the J gene TRBJ2-3, with TRBD2 matching 8 bases. With V trimmed by 7 bases and J by 4 bases, 7 bases remained unmatched. CDR1 is SQVTM and CDR2 is ANQGSEA in the germline V gene. CDR3 size: 13 residues.

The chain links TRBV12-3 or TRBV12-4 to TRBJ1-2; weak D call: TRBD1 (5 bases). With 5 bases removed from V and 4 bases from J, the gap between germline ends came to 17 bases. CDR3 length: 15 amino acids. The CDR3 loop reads CASSPGLPMGYGYTF. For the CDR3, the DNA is TGTGCCAGCAGTCCGGGACTCCCTATGGGCTATGGCTACACCTTC.

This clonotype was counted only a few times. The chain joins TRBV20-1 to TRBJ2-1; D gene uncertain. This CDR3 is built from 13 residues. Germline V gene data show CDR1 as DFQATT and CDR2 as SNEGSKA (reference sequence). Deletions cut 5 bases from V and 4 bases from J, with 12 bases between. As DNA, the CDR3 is TGCAGTGCTTGGTTGCCCCAATACAATGAGCAGTTCTTC. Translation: CSAWLPQYNEQFF.

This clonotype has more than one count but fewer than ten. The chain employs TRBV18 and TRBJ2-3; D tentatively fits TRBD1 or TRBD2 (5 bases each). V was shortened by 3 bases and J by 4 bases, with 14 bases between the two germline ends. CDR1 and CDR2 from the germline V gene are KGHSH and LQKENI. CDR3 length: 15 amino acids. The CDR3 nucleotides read TGTGCCAGCTCACCCCCGGGACGCTTATCAGATACGCAGTATTTT. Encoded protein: CASSPPGRLSDTQYF. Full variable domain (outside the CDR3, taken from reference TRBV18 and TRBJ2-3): NAGVMQNPRHLVRRRGQEARLRCSPMKGHSHVYWYRQLPEEGLKFMVYLQKENIIDESGMPKERFSAEFPKEGPSILRIQQVVRGDSAAYFCASSPPGRLSDTQYFGPGTRLTVL.

The CDR3 loop reads CASRTSVRETQYF. In nucleotides, the CDR3 is TGTGCCAGCAGGACTAGCGTTCGGGAGACCCAGTACTTC. The chain has TRBV28 and TRBJ2-5, with 8 bases identical to TRBD2. CDR3 length: 13 residues. J lost 5 bases, V lost 6 bases, and 5 bases had no gene match. Germline CDR1 reads MDHEN; CDR2 reads SYDVKM.

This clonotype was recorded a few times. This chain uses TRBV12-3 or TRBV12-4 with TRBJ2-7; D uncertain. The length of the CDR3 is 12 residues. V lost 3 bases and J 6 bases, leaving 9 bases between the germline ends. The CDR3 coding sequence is TGTGCCAGCAGTTTCGCCCCGTTCGAGCAGTACTTC. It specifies CASSFAPFEQYF.

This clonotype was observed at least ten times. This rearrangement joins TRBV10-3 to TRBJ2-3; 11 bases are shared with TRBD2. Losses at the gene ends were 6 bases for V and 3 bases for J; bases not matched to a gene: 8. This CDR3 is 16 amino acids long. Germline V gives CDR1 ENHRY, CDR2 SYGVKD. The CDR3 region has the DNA TGTGCCATCAGGGCCACTAGCGGGAGTGAAACAGATACGCAGTATTTT. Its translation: CAIRATSGSETDTQYF.

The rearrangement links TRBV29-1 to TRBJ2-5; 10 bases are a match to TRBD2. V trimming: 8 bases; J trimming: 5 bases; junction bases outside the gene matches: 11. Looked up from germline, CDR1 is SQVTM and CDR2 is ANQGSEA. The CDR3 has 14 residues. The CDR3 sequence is CSTVAGGPGETQYF. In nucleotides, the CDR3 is TGCAGCACCGTAGCGGGAGGCCCGGGGGAGACCCAGTACTTC.

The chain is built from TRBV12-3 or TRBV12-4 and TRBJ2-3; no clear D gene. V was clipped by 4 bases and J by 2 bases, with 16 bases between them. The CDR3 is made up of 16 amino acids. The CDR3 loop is CASSSNSPKNTDTQYF. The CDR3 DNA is TGTGCCAGCAGTTCTAACTCACCCAAAAACACAGATACGCAGTATTTT.

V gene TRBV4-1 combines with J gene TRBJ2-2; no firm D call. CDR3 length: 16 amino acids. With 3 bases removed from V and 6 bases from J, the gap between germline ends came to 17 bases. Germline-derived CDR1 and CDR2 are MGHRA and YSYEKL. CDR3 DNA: TGCGCCAGCAGCCAGGCTAGAAACATATACGCCGGGGAGCTGTTTTTT. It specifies CASSQARNIYAGELFF.

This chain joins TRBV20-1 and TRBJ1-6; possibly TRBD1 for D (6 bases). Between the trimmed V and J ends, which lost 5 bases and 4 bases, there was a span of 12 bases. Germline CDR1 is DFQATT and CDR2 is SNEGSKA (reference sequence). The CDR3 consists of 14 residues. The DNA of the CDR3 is TGCAGTGCTTCAATTACAGGGTATAATTCACCCCTCCACTTT. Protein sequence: CSASITGYNSPLHF.

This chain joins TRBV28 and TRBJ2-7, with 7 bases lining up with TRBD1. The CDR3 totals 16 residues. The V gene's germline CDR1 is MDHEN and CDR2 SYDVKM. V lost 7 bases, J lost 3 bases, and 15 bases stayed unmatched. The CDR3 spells CASTHGEGARHYEQYF. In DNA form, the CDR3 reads TGTGCCAGCACCCATGGTGAGGGGGCTCGGCACTACGAGCAGTACTTC.

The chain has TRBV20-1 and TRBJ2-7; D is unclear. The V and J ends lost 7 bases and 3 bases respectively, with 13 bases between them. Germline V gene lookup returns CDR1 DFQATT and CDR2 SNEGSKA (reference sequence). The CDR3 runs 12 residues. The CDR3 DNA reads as TGCAGTGGTAAGGACGGTGGCTACGAGCAGTACTTC. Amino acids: CSGKDGGYEQYF.

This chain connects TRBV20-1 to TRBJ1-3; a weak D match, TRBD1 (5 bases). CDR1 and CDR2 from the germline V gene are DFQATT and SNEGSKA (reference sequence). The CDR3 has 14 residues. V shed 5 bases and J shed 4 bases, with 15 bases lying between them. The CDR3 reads CSADTGFRGNTIYF. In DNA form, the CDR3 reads TGCAGTGCTGATACAGGTTTTAGGGGAAACACCATATATTTT.

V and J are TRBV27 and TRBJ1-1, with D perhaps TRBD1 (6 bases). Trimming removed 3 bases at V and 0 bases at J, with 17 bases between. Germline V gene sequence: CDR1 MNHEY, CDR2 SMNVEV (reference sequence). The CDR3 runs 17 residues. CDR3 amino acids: CASSLIRGGSMNTEAFF. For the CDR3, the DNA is TGTGCCAGCAGTTTGATCAGGGGAGGGTCCATGAACACTGAAGCTTTCTTT.

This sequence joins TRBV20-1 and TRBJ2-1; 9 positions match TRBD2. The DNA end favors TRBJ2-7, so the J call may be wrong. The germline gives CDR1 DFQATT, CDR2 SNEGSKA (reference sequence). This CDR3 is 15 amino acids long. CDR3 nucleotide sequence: TGCAGTGGGAAAGCGCGGGAGGGGGGCTACAATGAGCAGTACTTC. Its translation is CSGKAREGGYNEQYF.

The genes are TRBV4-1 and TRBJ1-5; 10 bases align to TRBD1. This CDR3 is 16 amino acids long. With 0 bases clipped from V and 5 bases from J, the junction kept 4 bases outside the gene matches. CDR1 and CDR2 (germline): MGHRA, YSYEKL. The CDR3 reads CASSQDRTGGHQPQHF. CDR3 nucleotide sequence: TGCGCCAGCAGCCAAGATCGGACAGGGGGGCATCAGCCCCAGCATTTT.

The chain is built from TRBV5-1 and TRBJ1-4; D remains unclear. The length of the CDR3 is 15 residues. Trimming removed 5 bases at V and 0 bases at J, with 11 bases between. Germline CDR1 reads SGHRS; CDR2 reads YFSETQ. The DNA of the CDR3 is TGCGCCAGCAGACCAGACGGTGCAACTAATGAAAAACTGTTTTTT. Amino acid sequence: CASRPDGATNEKLFF.

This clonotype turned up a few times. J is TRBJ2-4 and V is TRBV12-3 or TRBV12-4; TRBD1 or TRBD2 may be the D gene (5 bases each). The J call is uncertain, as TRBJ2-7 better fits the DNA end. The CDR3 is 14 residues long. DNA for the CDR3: TGTGCCAGCAGCACCTACGGGACGGACTACGAGCAGTACTTC. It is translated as CASSTYGTDYEQYF.